The rows below give T cell receptor beta chains drawn from one sample of a study of T cell changes during pregnancy in multiple sclerosis. Method: immunoSEQ multiplex PCR; TCRdb's copy keeps in-frame clones and lacks some. The data hold more than 90,000 clones, with about nine tenths observed a single time. The material was peripheral blood, obtained in the second trimester of pregnancy. These TCRs come from a female donor with multiple sclerosis, enrolled in a pregnancy study. Each CDR3 is given with its conserved first and last residue. The D gene is left open where the match is weak. Only some rows state a clone size, as once, few, many or a class for expanded clones.

J | D | V | size | CDR3 | DNA
TRBJ2-7 | . | TRBV7-2 | . | CASSLAESYEQYF | TGTGCCAGCAGCTTGGCAGAATCCTACGAGCAGTACTTC
TRBJ1-2 | . | TRBV7-2 | few | CASSPGSTGMGPYGYTF | TGTGCCAGCAGCCCCGGATCCACAGGGATGGGGCCCTATGGCTACACCTTC
TRBJ2-1 | . | TRBV5-1 | . | CASSLVLAVNEQFF | TGCGCCAGCAGCTTGGTTCTTGCGGTCAATGAGCAGTTCTTC
TRBJ2-5 | . | TRBV9 | . | CASSVGVVRGETQYF | TGTGCCAGCAGCGTAGGCGTTGTTCGAGGGGAGACCCAGTACTTC
TRBJ2-3 | TRBD1 | TRBV27 | once | CASSPIGDRGEDTQYF | TGTGCCAGCAGTCCGATCGGGGACAGGGGGGAAGATACGCAGTATTTT
TRBJ1-1 | . | TRBV29-1 | . | CSCTGTSGVTEAFF | TGCAGCTGTACCGGGACAAGTGGAGTAACTGAAGCTTTCTTT
TRBJ1-5 | TRBD1 | TRBV27 | . | CASSLQGAWGNQPQHF | TGTGCCAGCAGCTTACAGGGGGCATGGGGCAATCAGCCCCAGCATTTT
TRBJ2-1 | . | TRBV28 | . | CASSFTGLAYNEQFF | TGTGCCAGCAGTTTTACGGGACTCGCCTACAATGAGCAGTTCTTC
TRBJ2-5 | TRBD2 | TRBV11-2 | once | CASSLYSPLAEETQYF | TGTGCCAGCAGCTTATACTCCCCCCTAGCGGAAGAGACCCAGTACTTC
TRBJ1-2 | TRBD1 | TRBV15 | once | CATSRQGTGKRPYGYTF | TGTGCCACCAGCAGACAAGGGACAGGGAAGAGGCCTTATGGCTACACCTTC
TRBJ2-3 | TRBD1 | TRBV6-6 | . | CASSQTGGEGYF | TGTGCCAGCAGTCAGACAGGGGGCGAGGGGTATTTT
TRBJ2-2 | . | TRBV30 | . | CAWSRRISGPNTGELFF | TGTGCCTGGAGTAGGAGGATTAGCGGACCTAACACCGGGGAGCTGTTTTTT
TRBJ2-1 | . | TRBV5-1 | . | CASTPGNSYNEQFF | TGCGCCAGCACCCCAGGGAACTCCTACAATGAGCAGTTCTTC
TRBJ1-2 | . | TRBV4-1 | . | CASSQGTDLGGYTF | TGCGCCAGCAGCCAAGGCACCGACTTAGGAGGCTACACCTTC
TRBJ2-3 | TRBD2 | TRBV5-8 | . | CASSFRTSGRGTDTQYF | TGTGCCAGCAGCTTCCGGACTAGCGGGAGGGGAACAGATACGCAGTATTTT
TRBJ2-3 | TRBD2 | TRBV15 | . | CATSNIAGQSGGTDTQYF | TGTGCCACCAGCAATATAGCGGGTCAGAGCGGCGGCACAGATACGCAGTATTTT
TRBJ2-1 | TRBD1 | TRBV29-1 | . | CSVARQGMGNEQFF | TGCAGCGTTGCCCGACAGGGTATGGGGAATGAGCAGTTCTTC
TRBJ1-1 | TRBD1 | TRBV6-1 | few | CASQVQGVPEAFF | TGTGCCAGCCAAGTACAGGGGGTCCCTGAAGCTTTCTTT
TRBJ2-2 | TRBD1 | TRBV25-1 | . | CASSQGQGVTGELFF | TGTGCCAGCAGTCAAGGGCAGGGGGTAACCGGGGAGCTGTTTTTT
TRBJ2-2 | . | TRBV5-6 | . | CASSLFREYTGELFF | TGTGCCAGCAGCTTGTTCAGGGAATACACCGGGGAGCTGTTTTTT
TRBJ1-1 | . | TRBV28 | . | CASSLLSGEAFF | TGTGCCAGCAGTTTATTGTCGGGTGAAGCTTTCTTT
TRBJ1-2 | . | TRBV19 | medium-sized | CASSPGVGFGYTF | TGTGCCAGTAGCCCGGGGGTAGGGTTTGGCTACACCTTC
TRBJ2-7 | TRBD1 | TRBV19 | . | CATSYRGSSYEQYF | TGTGCCACTTCCTACAGGGGTTCCAGCTACGAGCAGTACTTC
TRBJ2-1 | . | TRBV27 | . | CASRGWRVGWDEQFF | TGTGCCAGCAGAGGTTGGAGGGTTGGGTGGGATGAGCAGTTCTTC
TRBJ2-7 | . | TRBV9 | . | CASSEGLLGYEQYF | TGTGCCAGCAGCGAAGGACTGTTAGGATACGAGCAGTACTTC
TRBJ1-4 | . | TRBV2 | . | CASSFSTKGATNEKLFF | TGTGCCAGCAGCTTTAGCACCAAAGGCGCAACTAATGAAAAACTGTTTTTT
TRBJ2-1 | TRBD2 | TRBV6-5 | . | CASSSRTSGGSNEQFF | TGTGCCAGCAGTTCTCGGACTAGCGGCGGGTCCAATGAGCAGTTCTTC
TRBJ2-5 | TRBD2 | TRBV2 | . | CASASGRAGETQYF | TGTGCCAGCGCGAGCGGGAGGGCTGGGGAGACCCAGTACTTC
TRBJ2-6 | . | TRBV18 | . | CASSPRGSRPSGANVLTF | TGTGCCAGCTCACCAAGAGGATCCCGGCCCTCTGGGGCCAACGTCCTGACTTTC
TRBJ2-3 | . | TRBV28 | . | CASSRLQFSSTDTQYF | TGTGCCAGCAGTAGACTACAGTTCTCTAGCACAGATACGCAGTATTTT
TRBJ2-5 | . | TRBV14 | . | CASSQVDSLRSETQYF | TGTGCCAGCAGCCAAGTCGACAGCTTGAGATCGGAGACCCAGTACTTC
TRBJ2-5 | . | TRBV28 | . | CASSLLSGTQYF | TGTGCCAGCAGTTTGTTGTCGGGGACCCAGTACTTC